A selection of T cell receptor beta chains follows, all from one sample in a study of beta chain features in type 1 diabetes. Profiling relied on immunoSEQ multiplex PCR, and the TCRdb table lists in-frame clones only, not all of them. The repertoire consists of hundreds of thousands of clones, with roughly an eighth occurring once and the leading ten covering approximately 0.02%. Sequenced sample: naive CD4+ T cells from blood. The receptors here all came from a man younger than 35 with type 1 diabetes. Both conserved end residues are part of each CDR3. Fields, in order: clone size, J gene, D gene, V gene, CDR3 DNA, CDR3 protein. A D gene is named only where the DNA matches it firmly. Only part of the rows carry a size: once, few, many, or a class if the clone is expanded.

clone size: -
J gene: TRBJ2-6
D gene: -
V gene: TRBV4-2
CDR3 DNA: TGTGCCAGCAGCCAAGGAACAGGGTCTGGGGCCAACGTCCTGACTTTC
CDR3 protein: CASSQGTGSGANVLTF

clone size: few
J gene: TRBJ2-1
D gene: -
V gene: TRBV30
CDR3 DNA: TGTGCCTGGAGCAGGGGAACCTACAATGAGCAGTTCTTC
CDR3 protein: CAWSRGTYNEQFF

clone size: -
J gene: TRBJ1-2
D gene: -
V gene: TRBV6-5
CDR3 DNA: TGTGCCAGCAGTTACTCGAACGCCTCACCCTATGGCTACACCTTC
CDR3 protein: CASSYSNASPYGYTF

clone size: few
J gene: TRBJ2-3
D gene: -
V gene: TRBV14
CDR3 DNA: TGTGCCAGCGGGCCCGGCGGCACAGATACGCAGTATTTT
CDR3 protein: CASGPGGTDTQYF

clone size: -
J gene: TRBJ2-6
D gene: -
V gene: TRBV30
CDR3 DNA: TGTGCCTGGGCGGGGTCTGGGGCCAACGTCCTGACTTTC
CDR3 protein: CAWAGSGANVLTF

clone size: -
J gene: TRBJ1-2
D gene: -
V gene: TRBV6-5
CDR3 DNA: TGTGCCACCCAGTGGGGGAACTATGGCTACACCTTC
CDR3 protein: CATQWGNYGYTF

clone size: -
J gene: TRBJ2-3
D gene: -
V gene: TRBV7-2
CDR3 DNA: TGTGCCAGCAGCTTATGGGCGGGGACCGGAGATACGCAGTATTTT
CDR3 protein: CASSLWAGTGDTQYF

clone size: -
J gene: TRBJ1-5
D gene: TRBD1
V gene: TRBV18
CDR3 DNA: TGTGCCAGCTCACCGTCGACAGGGGGCTTACCTCAGCCCCAGCATTTT
CDR3 protein: CASSPSTGGLPQPQHF

clone size: -
J gene: TRBJ2-4
D gene: -
V gene: TRBV30
CDR3 DNA: TGTGCCTGGACCGGGAGAAACATTCAGTACTTC
CDR3 protein: CAWTGRNIQYF

clone size: few
J gene: TRBJ2-7
D gene: -
V gene: TRBV30
CDR3 DNA: TGTGCCTGGGGGTCCCTTATTCTTACTCAGGGACGGTACTACGAGCAGTACTTC
CDR3 protein: CAWGSLILTQGRYYEQYF

clone size: few
J gene: TRBJ2-5
D gene: TRBD1
V gene: TRBV2
CDR3 DNA: TGTGCCAGCAGTGCAACACAGGGGTCGGTAGAGACCCAGTACTTC
CDR3 protein: CASSATQGSVETQYF

clone size: -
J gene: TRBJ2-3
D gene: TRBD2
V gene: TRBV5-4
CDR3 DNA: TGTGCCAGCAGCTCCGGACTAGCGGGGGCAGATACGCAGTATTTT
CDR3 protein: CASSSGLAGADTQYF

clone size: few
J gene: TRBJ2-2
D gene: -
V gene: TRBV18
CDR3 DNA: TGTGCCAGCTCACCAAGAAGTAGCCCGAACACCGGGGAGCTGTTTTTT
CDR3 protein: CASSPRSSPNTGELFF

clone size: -
J gene: TRBJ2-7
D gene: -
V gene: TRBV7-2
CDR3 DNA: TGTGCCAGCAGCTTAGATACAGGGTACAACGAGCAGTACTTC
CDR3 protein: CASSLDTGYNEQYF

clone size: -
J gene: TRBJ1-1
D gene: -
V gene: TRBV30
CDR3 DNA: TGTGCGGGGGGACAAGTGAACACTGAAGCTTTCTTT
CDR3 protein: CAGGQVNTEAFF

clone size: -
J gene: TRBJ1-3
D gene: -
V gene: TRBV4-1
CDR3 DNA: TGCGCCAGCAGCCAAGATGGTGTACTCTCTGGAAACACCATATATTTT
CDR3 protein: CASSQDGVLSGNTIYF

clone size: -
J gene: TRBJ1-5
D gene: -
V gene: TRBV6-5
CDR3 DNA: TGTGCCAGCAGTGACAGGACCAGCAATCAGCCCCAGCATTTT
CDR3 protein: CASSDRTSNQPQHF

clone size: -
J gene: TRBJ2-7
D gene: -
V gene: TRBV29-1
CDR3 DNA: TGCAGCGCAGTGGGGGCGCAGCAGTACTTC
CDR3 protein: CSAVGAQQYF

clone size: few
J gene: TRBJ1-5
D gene: -
V gene: TRBV28
CDR3 DNA: TGTGCCATTAATGGCAGGGTGGTAGAACAGCCCCAGCATTTT
CDR3 protein: CAINGRVVEQPQHF

clone size: -
J gene: TRBJ2-3
D gene: TRBD2
V gene: TRBV5-5
CDR3 DNA: TGTGCCAGCAGCCCCCGGACTAGCGGGGGCCTCGTTAGCACAGATACGCAGTATTTT
CDR3 protein: CASSPRTSGGLVSTDTQYF